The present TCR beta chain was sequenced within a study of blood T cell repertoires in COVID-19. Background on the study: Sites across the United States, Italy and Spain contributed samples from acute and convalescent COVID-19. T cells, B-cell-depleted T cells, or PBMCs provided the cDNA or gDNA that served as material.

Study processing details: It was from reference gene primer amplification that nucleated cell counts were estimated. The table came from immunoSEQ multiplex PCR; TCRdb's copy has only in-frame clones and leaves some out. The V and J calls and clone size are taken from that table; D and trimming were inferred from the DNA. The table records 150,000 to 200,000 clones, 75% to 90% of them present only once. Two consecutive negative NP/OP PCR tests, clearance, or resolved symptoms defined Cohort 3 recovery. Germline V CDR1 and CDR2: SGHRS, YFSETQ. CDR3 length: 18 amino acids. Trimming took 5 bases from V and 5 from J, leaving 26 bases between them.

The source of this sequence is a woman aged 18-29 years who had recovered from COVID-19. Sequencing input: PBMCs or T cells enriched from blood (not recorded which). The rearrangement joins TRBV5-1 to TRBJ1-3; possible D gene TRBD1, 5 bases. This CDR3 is CASRKDWEAGVYRNTIYF. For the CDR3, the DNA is TGCGCCAGCAGAAAGGACTGGGAGGCGGGGGTGTACAGAAACACCATATATTTT.